The 17 T cell receptor beta chains below come from one sample, sequenced in a study of spatial heterogeneity in lung cancer. No antigens are known for them. Study-wide results and caveats: Tumors with more nonsynonymous mutations had more expanded intratumoral alpha and beta TCRs.

TCRdb re-analysed the 5' RACE reads in MiXCR, keeping a single row per CDR3 protein. The table has some 11,000 distinct CDR3 sequences, about 5.5% seen once. Time point meaning: sample taken at primary tumor resection. Sample: lung tumor tissue, taken at surgery. These receptors all come from a male donor with early-stage non-small cell lung cancer.

This clonotype showed up just a few times. V is TRBV7-9 and J is TRBJ2-1; the match to TRBD1 covers 9 bases. The CDR3 spans 17 residues. Unmatched junction bases numbered 9, after V lost 5 bases and J lost 1 base. Germline CDR1 and CDR2: SEHNR and FQNEAQ (reference sequence). CDR3 protein: CASSTAGQGMSYNEQFF. In DNA form, the CDR3 reads TGTGCCAGCAGCACCGCCGGACAGGGGATGTCCTACAATGAGCAGTTCTTC.

This clonotype was observed many times. The rearrangement joins TRBV29-1 to TRBJ1-6; 7 bases fit TRBD1. The CDR3 is made up of 13 amino acids. Germline lookup yields CDR1 SQVTM and CDR2 ANQGSEA. The trim removed 7 bases at V and 7 bases at J, leaving 7 bases unmatched. CDR3 in amino acids: CSAATGSNSPLHF. In nucleotides, the CDR3 is TGCAGCGCCGCGACAGGGAGCAATTCACCCCTCCACTTT.

The sample holds many counts of this clonotype. V is TRBV29-1 and J is TRBJ2-7; the match to TRBD1 covers 9 bases. Trimming removed 6 bases from V and 0 bases from J; junction bases left unmatched: 6. The CDR3 has 14 amino acids. CDR1 is SQVTM, CDR2 ANQGSEA, per germline. CDR3 region: CSVLTGGSSYEQYF. CDR3 in DNA: TGCAGCGTCTTAACAGGGGGCAGCTCCTACGAGCAGTACTTC.

This clonotype showed up many times. The rearrangement joins TRBV6-6 to TRBJ2-7; 9 bases align to TRBD1. The germline V gene encodes CDR1 MNHNY and CDR2 SVGAGI (reference sequence). This CDR3 has 15 amino acids. V lost 2 bases, J lost 6 bases, and 8 bases stayed unmatched. For the CDR3, the DNA is TGTGCCAGCAGTTACGCACCGGGACAGGGAAGCGAGCAGTACTTC. This sequence encodes CASSYAPGQGSEQYF.

In its sample, this clonotype is medium-sized. The CDR3 reads CASSSPASGNTIYF. The CDR3 DNA reads TGTGCCAGCAGTTCCCCCGCCTCTGGAAACACCATATATTTT. V and J are TRBV12-3 or TRBV12-4 and TRBJ1-3; no definite D call. V was pared by 4 bases and J by 0 bases, with 7 bases between. CDR3 size: 14 residues.

This clonotype is classed as medium-sized. V and J are TRBV5-1 and TRBJ2-2; D may be TRBD1 or TRBD2 (5 bases each). Trimming left V 4 bases short and J 2 bases short, with 6 bases between. This CDR3 comprises 13 residues. From germline, CDR1 is SGHRS and CDR2 YFSETQ. The CDR3 region is CASSRDNTGELFF. The CDR3 bases are TGCGCCAGCAGCCGGGACAACACCGGGGAGCTGTTTTTT.

This clonotype appeared many times. The rearrangement uses TRBV7-9 and TRBJ2-1, with 8 bases identical to TRBD2. CDR3 length: 14 amino acids. In germline, CDR1 is SEHNR, CDR2 FQNEAQ (reference sequence). V shed 6 bases and J 5 bases; nucleotides not matched to a gene: 6. The CDR3 spells CASRQAGVNNEQFF. The DNA for the CDR3 is TGTGCCAGCAGACAAGCGGGAGTTAACAATGAGCAGTTCTTC.

This clonotype was found many times. This chain uses TRBV7-2 with TRBJ1-1; D remains ambiguous. CDR1 is SGHTA, CDR2 FQGNSA, per germline. This CDR3 has 13 amino acids. The V gene lost 4 bases and the J gene lost 0 bases, with 6 bases spanning the gap. CDR3 DNA: TGTGCCAGCAGCTCAACAGTGAACACTGAAGCTTTCTTT. Protein product: CASSSTVNTEAFF.

The table lists this clonotype with many counts. CDR3 coding DNA: TGTGCCACCAGTGATTTCTCGAGCCCAGGGCAGTTCTTC. This gives the protein CATSDFSSPGQFF. The chain is built from TRBV24-1 and TRBJ2-1, with D hard to call. V lost 1 base and J lost 12, with 12 bases in between. Germline lookup yields CDR1 KGHDR and CDR2 SFDVKD. The CDR3 length is 13 residues.

There are many counts of this clonotype. This chain connects TRBV20-1 to TRBJ2-7, with 8 positions matching TRBD2. V shed 4 bases and J 7 bases; nucleotides not matched to a gene: 9. There are 13 residues in the CDR3. Germline V gene data show CDR1 as DFQATT and CDR2 as SNEGSKA (reference sequence). CDR3 sequence: CSAKREGLGEQYF. In DNA, the CDR3 is TGCAGTGCTAAACGGGAGGGCCTGGGGGAGCAGTACTTC.

Ten or more counts support this clonotype. This chain joins TRBV15 and TRBJ1-5; D gene uncertain. Germline values: CDR1 LNHNV, CDR2 YYDKDF (reference sequence). V lost 5 bases to trimming and J lost 0 bases, with 11 bases between them. The CDR3 has 15 amino acids. CDR3 nucleotide sequence: TGTGCCACCAGCCGACAAAAACTTAGCAATCAGCCCCAGCATTTT. It encodes CATSRQKLSNQPQHF.

This clonotype came up many times. The rearrangement uses TRBV20-1 and TRBJ1-5; 10 bases map to TRBD1. The CDR3 spans 17 residues. V gave up 1 base and J gave up 7 bases; unmatched junction bases: 13. Germline V gives CDR1 DFQATT, CDR2 SNEGSKA (reference sequence). The CDR3 region is CSARAPGQGDTRQPQHF. The DNA of the CDR3 is TGCAGTGCTAGAGCCCCAGGACAGGGGGATACTAGGCAGCCCCAGCATTTT.

This clonotype appeared a single time. A read error is possible here, since a much larger clone lies one base away. V is TRBV30 and J is TRBJ1-5; TRBD1 is a possible D gene (5 bases). Germline assignment: CDR1 GTSNPN and CDR2 SVGIG (reference sequence). The CDR3 runs to 13 residues. As DNA, the CDR3 is TGTGCCTGGAGTGAAGGGGTCACTAAGCCCAAGCATTTT. This encodes CAWSEGVTKPKHF.

This clonotype was counted at least ten times. The chain couples TRBV12-3 or TRBV12-4 to TRBJ2-5; possibly TRBD2 for D (6 bases). This CDR3 has 15 residues. The V gene lost 6 bases and the J gene lost 0 bases, with 14 bases spanning the gap. CDR3: CASSPSRRDQETQYF. CDR3 nucleotides: TGTGCCAGCAGCCCCTCCCGGAGGGACCAAGAGACCCAGTACTTC.

This chain joins TRBV30 and TRBJ2-3, with no clear D. Between the trimmed V and J ends, which lost 1 base and 6 bases, there was a span of 5 bases. The CDR3 covers 11 residues. From germline, CDR1 is GTSNPN and CDR2 SVGIG (reference sequence). CDR3 protein: CAWSGMDTQYF. For the CDR3, the DNA is TGTGCCTGGAGTGGGATGGATACGCAGTATTTT.

This clonotype came up many times. The gene calls are TRBV29-1 and TRBJ2-7; D is undetermined. The V end lost 4 bases, the J end lost 0 bases, and 10 bases lay between the germline ends. The CDR3 consists of 13 residues. The germline V gene has CDR1 SQVTM and CDR2 ANQGSEA. DNA of the CDR3: TGCAGCGTTGCCATTATGAGCTCCTACGAGCAGTACTTC. Encoded protein: CSVAIMSSYEQYF.

In this sample, this clonotype turned up many times. J is TRBJ2-7 and V is TRBV9; a possible D gene is TRBD2 (5 bases). Deletions cut 0 bases from V and 2 bases from J, with 12 bases between. Germline CDR1 and CDR2: SGDLS and YYNGEE. CDR3 size: 15 residues. For the CDR3, the DNA is TGTGCCAGCAGCGTAGAGACTACGCCAGCCTACGAGCAGTACTTC. Translated: CASSVETTPAYEQYF.